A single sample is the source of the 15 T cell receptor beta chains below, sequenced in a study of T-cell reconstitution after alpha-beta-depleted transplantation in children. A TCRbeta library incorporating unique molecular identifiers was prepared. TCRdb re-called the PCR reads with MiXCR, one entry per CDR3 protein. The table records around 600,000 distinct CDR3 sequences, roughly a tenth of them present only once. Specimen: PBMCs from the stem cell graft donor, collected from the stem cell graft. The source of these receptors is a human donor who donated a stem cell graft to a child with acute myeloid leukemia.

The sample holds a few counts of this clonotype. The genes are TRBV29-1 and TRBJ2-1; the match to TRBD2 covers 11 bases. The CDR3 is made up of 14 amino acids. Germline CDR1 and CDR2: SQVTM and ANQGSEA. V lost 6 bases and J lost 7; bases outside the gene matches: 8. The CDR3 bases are TGCAGCGTCGAGGGACTAGCGGTAGCAAATGAGCAGTTCTTC. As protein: CSVEGLAVANEQFF.

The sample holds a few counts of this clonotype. The CDR3 loop reads CSADTGGSGTEAFF. In DNA form, the CDR3 reads TGCAGCGCCGATACGGGCGGGTCGGGCACTGAAGCTTTCTTT. This chain links TRBV29-1 with TRBJ1-1; D call uncertain. Germline-derived CDR1 and CDR2 are SQVTM and ANQGSEA. CDR3 length: 14 amino acids. The ends were cut back, 7 bases at V and 4 bases at J, with 19 bases in the middle. Full variable domain (outside the CDR3, taken from reference TRBV29-1 and TRBJ1-1): SAVISQKPSRDICQRGTSLTIQCQVDSQVTMMFWYRQQPGQSLTLIATANQGSEATYESGFVIDKFPISRPNLTFSTLTVSNMSPEDSSIYLCSADTGGSGTEAFFGQGTRLTVV.

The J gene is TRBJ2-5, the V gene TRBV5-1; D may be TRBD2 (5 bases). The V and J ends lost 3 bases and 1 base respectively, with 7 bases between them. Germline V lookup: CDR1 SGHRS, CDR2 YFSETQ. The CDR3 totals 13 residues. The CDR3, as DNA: TGCGCCAGCAGCTCTAGCTCCCAAGAGACCCAGTACTTC. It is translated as CASSSSSQETQYF.

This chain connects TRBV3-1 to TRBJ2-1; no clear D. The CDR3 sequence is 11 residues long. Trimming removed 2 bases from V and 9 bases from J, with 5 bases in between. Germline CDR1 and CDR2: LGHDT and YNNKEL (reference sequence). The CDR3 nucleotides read TGTGCCAGCAGCCAAAGCCCTGAGCAGTTCTTC. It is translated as CASSQSPEQFF.

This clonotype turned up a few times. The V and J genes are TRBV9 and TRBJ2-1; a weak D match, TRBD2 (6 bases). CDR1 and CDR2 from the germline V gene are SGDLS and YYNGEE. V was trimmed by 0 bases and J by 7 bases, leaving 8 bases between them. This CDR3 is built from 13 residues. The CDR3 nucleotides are TGTGCCAGCAGCGTAGCTGGGGGGAATGAGCAGTTCTTC. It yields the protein CASSVAGGNEQFF.

CDR3 sequence (DNA): TGCAGTGCTAGTTTGGGACTAGCGGGATACACAGATACGCAGTATTTT. As protein: CSASLGLAGYTDTQYF. The rearrangement joins TRBV20-1 to TRBJ2-3; 13 bases fit TRBD2. The V segment lost 3 bases and the J segment 2 bases; nucleotides outside the gene matches: 5. This CDR3 region has 16 residues. The germline CDR1 and CDR2 sequences are DFQATT and SNEGSKA (reference sequence).

The CDR3 coding sequence is TGCGCCAGCAGCTTGTCGACTAGCGGGACTAAGGGGCAGTACTTC. This encodes CASSLSTSGTKGQYF. The chain joins TRBV5-1 to TRBJ2-7, with TRBD2 matching 11 bases. Germline V gene sequence: CDR1 SGHRS, CDR2 YFSETQ. This CDR3 region has 15 residues. Germline trimming cut 1 base from V and 9 bases from J; bases unmatched to any gene: 9.

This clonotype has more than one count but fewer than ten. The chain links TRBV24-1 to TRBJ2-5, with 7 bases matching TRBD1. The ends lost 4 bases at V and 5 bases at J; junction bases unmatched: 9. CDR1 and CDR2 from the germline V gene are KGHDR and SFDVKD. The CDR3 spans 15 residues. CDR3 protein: CATSDRTGVAETQYF. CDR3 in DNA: TGTGCCACCAGTGACCGAACAGGGGTCGCCGAGACCCAGTACTTC.

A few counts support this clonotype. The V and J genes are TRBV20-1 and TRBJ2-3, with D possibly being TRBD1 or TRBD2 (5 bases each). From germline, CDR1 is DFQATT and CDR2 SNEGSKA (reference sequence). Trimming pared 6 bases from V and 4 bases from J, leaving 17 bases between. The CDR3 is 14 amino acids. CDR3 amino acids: CSARSRGSADTQYF. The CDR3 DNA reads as TGCAGTGCCAGGTCTAGGGGTAGCGCAGATACGCAGTATTTT.

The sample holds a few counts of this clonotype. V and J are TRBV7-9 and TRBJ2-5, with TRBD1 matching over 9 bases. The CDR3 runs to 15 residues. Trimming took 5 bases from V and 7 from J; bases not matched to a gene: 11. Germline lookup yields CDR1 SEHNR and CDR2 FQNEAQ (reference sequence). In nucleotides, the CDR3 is TGTGCCAGCAGCACAGGGACAGGGATTGGTAGGACCCAGTACTTC. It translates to CASSTGTGIGRTQYF. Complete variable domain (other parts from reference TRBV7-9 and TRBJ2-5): DTGVSQNPRHKITKRGQNVTFRCDPISEHNRLYWYRQTLGQGPEFLTYFQNEAQLEKSRLLSDRFSAERPKGSFSTLEIQRTEQGDSAMYLCASSTGTGIGRTQYFGPGTRLLVL.

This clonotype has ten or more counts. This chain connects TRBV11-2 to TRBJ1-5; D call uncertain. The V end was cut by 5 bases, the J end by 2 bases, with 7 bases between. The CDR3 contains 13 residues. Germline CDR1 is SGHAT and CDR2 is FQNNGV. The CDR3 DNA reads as TGTGCCAGCAGCCGGAGCGGCAATCAGCCCCAGCATTTT. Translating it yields CASSRSGNQPQHF.

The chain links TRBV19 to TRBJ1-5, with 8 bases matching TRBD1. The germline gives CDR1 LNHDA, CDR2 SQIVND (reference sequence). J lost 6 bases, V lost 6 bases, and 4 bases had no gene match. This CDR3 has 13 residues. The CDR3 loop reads CASRDRDGQPQHF. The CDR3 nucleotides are TGTGCCAGTAGGGACAGGGACGGTCAGCCCCAGCATTTT. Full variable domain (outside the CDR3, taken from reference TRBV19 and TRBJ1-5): DGGITQSPKYLFRKEGQNVTLSCEQNLNHDAMYWYRQDPGQGLRLIYYSQIVNDFQKGDIAEGYSVSREKKESFPLTVTSAQKNPTAFYLCASRDRDGQPQHFGDGTRLSIL.

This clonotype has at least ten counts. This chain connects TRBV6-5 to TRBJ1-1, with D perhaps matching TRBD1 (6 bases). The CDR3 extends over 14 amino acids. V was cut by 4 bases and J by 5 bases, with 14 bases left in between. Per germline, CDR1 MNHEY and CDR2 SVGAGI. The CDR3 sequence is CASSSSGAGTEAFF. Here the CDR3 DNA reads TGTGCCAGCAGTTCGTCAGGGGCAGGGACTGAAGCTTTCTTT.

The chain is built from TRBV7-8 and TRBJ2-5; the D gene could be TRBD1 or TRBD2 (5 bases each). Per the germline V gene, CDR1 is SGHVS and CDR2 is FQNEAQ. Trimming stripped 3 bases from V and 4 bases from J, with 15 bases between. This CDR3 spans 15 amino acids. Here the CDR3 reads CASSFDRGEGETQYF. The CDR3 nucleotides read TGTGCCAGCAGCTTCGATAGGGGAGAAGGAGAGACCCAGTACTTC. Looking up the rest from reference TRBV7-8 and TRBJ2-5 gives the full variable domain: GAGVSQSPRYKVAKRGQDVALRCDPISGHVSLFWYQQALGQGPEFLTYFQNEAQLDKSGLPSDRFFAERPEGSVSTLKIQRTQQEDSAVYLCASSFDRGEGETQYFGPGTRLLVL.

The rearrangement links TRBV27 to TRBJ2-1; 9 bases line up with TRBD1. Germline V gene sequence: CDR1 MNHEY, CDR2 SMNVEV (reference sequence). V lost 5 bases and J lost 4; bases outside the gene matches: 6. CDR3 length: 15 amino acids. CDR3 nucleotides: TGTGCCAGCAGTATTAAAGGACAGGGGTACAATGAGCAGTTCTTC. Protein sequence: CASSIKGQGYNEQFF.